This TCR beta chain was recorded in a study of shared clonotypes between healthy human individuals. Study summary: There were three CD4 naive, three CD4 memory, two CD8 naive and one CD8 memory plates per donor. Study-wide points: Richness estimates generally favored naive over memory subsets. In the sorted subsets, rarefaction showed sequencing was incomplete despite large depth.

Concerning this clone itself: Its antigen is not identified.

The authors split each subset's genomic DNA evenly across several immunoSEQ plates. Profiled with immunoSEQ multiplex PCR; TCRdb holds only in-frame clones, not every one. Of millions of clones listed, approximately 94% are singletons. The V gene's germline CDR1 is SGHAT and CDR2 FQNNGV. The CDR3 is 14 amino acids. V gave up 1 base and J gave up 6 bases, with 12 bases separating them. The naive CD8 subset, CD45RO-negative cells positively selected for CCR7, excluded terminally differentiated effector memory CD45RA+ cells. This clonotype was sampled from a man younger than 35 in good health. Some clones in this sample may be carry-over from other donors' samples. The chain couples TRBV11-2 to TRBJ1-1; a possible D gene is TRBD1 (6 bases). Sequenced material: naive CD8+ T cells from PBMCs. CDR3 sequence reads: CASSLVRRGAEAFF. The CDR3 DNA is TGTGCCAGCAGCTTAGTCCGCAGGGGTGCTGAAGCTTTCTTT.